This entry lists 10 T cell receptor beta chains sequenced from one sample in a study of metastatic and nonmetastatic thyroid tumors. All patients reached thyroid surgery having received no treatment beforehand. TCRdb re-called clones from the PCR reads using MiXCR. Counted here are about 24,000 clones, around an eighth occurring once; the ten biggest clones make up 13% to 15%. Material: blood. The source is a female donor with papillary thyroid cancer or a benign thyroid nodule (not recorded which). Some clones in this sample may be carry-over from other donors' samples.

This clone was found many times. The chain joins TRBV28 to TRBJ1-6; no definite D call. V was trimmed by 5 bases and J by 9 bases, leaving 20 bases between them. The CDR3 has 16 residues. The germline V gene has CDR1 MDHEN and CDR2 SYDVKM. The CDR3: CASSTTTGFGVSPLHF. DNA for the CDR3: TGTGCCAGCAGTACTACGACTGGTTTTGGGGTTTCACCCCTCCACTTT.

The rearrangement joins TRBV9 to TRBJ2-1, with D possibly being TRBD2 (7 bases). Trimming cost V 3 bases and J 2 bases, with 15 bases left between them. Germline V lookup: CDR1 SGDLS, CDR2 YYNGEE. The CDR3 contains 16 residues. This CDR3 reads CASSEGGSGTYNEQFF. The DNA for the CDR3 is TGTGCCAGCAGCGAGGGGGGAAGCGGGACCTACAATGAGCAGTTCTTC. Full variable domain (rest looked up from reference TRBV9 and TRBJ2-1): DSGVTQTPKHLITATGQRVTLRCSPRSGDLSVYWYQQSLDQGLQFLIQYYNGEERAKGNILERFSAQQFPDLHSELNLSSLELGDSALYFCASSEGGSGTYNEQFFGPGTRLTVL.

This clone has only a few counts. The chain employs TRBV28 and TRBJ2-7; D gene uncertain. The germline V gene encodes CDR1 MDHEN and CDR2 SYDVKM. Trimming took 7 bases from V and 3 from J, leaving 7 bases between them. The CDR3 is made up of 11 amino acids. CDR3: CASIWRYEQYF. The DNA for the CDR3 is TGTGCCAGCATTTGGCGCTACGAGCAGTACTTC.

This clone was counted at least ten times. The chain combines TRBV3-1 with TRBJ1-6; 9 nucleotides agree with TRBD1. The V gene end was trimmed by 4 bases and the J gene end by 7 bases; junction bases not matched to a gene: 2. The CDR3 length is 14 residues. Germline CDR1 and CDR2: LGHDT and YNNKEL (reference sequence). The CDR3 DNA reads TGTGCCAGCAGCCGACAGGGGGTCAATTCACCCCTCCACTTT. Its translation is CASSRQGVNSPLHF.

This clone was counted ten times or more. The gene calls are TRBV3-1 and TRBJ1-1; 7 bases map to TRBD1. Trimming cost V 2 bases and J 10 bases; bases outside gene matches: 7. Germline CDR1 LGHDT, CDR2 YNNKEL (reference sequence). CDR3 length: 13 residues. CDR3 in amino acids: CASSQRGQGVAFF. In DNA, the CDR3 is TGTGCCAGCAGCCAAAGGGGTCAGGGGGTAGCTTTCTTT.

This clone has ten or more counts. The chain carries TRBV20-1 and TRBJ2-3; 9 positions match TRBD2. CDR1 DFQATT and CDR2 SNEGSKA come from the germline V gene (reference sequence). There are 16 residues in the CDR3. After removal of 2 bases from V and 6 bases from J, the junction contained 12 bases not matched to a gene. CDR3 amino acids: CSARHGGAGGADTQYF. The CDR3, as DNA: TGCAGTGCTAGACACGGGGGAGCGGGAGGAGCGGATACGCAGTATTTT.

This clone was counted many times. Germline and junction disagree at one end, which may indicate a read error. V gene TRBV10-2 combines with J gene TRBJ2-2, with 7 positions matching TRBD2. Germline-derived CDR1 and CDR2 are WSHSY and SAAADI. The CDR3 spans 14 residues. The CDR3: CASSVGRNAGELFF. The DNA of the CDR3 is TGCGCCAGCAGTGTCGGGAGGAACGCCGGGGAGCTGTTTTTT.

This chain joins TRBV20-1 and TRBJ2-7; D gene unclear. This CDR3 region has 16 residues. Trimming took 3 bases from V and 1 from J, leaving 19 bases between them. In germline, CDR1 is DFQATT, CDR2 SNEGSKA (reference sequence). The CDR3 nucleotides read TGCAGTGCTAGCGTAGACAAAACGGCTAGATCCTACGAGCAGTACTTC. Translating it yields CSASVDKTARSYEQYF.

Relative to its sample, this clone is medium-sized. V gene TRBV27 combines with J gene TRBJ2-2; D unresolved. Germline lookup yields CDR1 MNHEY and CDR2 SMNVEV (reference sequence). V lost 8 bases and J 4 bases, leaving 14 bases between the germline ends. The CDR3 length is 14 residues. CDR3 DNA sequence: TGTGCCAGCCGCTTGGGCGGCCCCACCGGGGAGCTGTTTTTT. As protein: CASRLGGPTGELFF.

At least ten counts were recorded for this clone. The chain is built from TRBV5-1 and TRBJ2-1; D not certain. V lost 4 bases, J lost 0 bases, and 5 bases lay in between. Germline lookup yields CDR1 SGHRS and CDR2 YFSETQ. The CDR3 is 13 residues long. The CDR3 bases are TGCGCCAGCAGCCGCAACTCCTACAATGAGCAGTTCTTC. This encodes CASSRNSYNEQFF.